The 7 T cell receptor beta chains reported below all come from one sample, sequenced in a study of blood T cell repertoires in COVID-19. Measured with immunoSEQ multiplex PCR; TCRdb has only the in-frame clones, and not every one. The sample lists about 190,000 clones, 65% to 80% occurring once. Sequencing was done on a sample of PBMCs or T cells enriched from blood (not recorded which). The source of these receptors is a woman aged 50 to 60 with acute COVID-19.

The chain uses TRBV25-1 and TRBJ1-3; no clear D gene. The germline gives CDR1 MGHDK, CDR2 SYGVNS. V lost 2 bases and J 0 bases, leaving 8 bases between the germline ends. This CDR3 is built from 15 residues. CDR3 DNA: TGTGCCAGCAGTGAAGGTGTCAGCTCTGGAAACACCATATATTTT. Its translation: CASSEGVSSGNTIYF. The whole variable domain, remainder taken from reference TRBV25-1 and TRBJ1-3, is EADIYQTPRYLVIGTGKKITLECSQTMGHDKMYWYQQDPGMELHLIHYSYGVNSTEKGDLSSESTVSRIRTEHFPLTLESARPSHTSQYLCASSEGVSSGNTIYFGEGSWLTVV.

This chain links TRBV10-3 with TRBJ1-5, with 7 bases fitting TRBD1. The CDR3 consists of 14 residues. Per germline, CDR1 ENHRY and CDR2 SYGVKD. V lost 6 bases, J lost 1 base, and 3 bases stayed unmatched. Here the CDR3 DNA reads TGTGCCATCAGCGGGACAGCGAGCAATCAGCCCCAGCATTTT. As protein: CAISGTASNQPQHF.

This clone was seen more than once but under ten times. The V call is TRBV6-5, the J call TRBJ1-2; D perhaps matches TRBD1 (5 bases). This CDR3 contains 13 residues. The V gene lost 6 bases and the J gene lost 7 bases, with 15 bases spanning the gap. Germline CDR1 is MNHEY and CDR2 is SVGAGI. The CDR3 DNA is TGTGCCAGCAGACCAAGTACAGGTTTTGGCTACACCTTC. Encoded protein: CASRPSTGFGYTF.

The chain carries TRBV7-2 and TRBJ2-5; 10 positions agree with TRBD1. This CDR3 has 13 residues. Per germline, CDR1 SGHTA and CDR2 FQGNSA. After removal of 7 bases from V and 4 bases from J, the junction contained 3 bases not matched to a gene. Here the CDR3 DNA reads TGTGCCAGCACCTGGGACAGGGGAGAGACCCAGTACTTC. This sequence encodes CASTWDRGETQYF.

The V gene is TRBV6-5, the J gene TRBJ1-6; D is unclear. V was shortened by 0 bases and J by 9 bases, with 9 bases between the two germline ends. The CDR3 runs to 14 residues. CDR1 MNHEY and CDR2 SVGAGI come from the germline V gene. CDR3 amino acids: CASSYSSIGSPLHF. The DNA for the CDR3 is TGTGCCAGCAGTTACTCGAGTATCGGTTCACCCCTCCACTTT.

This clone was recorded many times. This sequence joins TRBV29-1 and TRBJ1-2; D uncertain. Trimming shortened V by 1 base and J by 12 bases, and 21 bases separated the two germline ends. The CDR3 totals 14 residues. Looked up from germline, CDR1 is SQVTM and CDR2 is ANQGSEA. The CDR3 region is CSVEALDGSGRNTF. For the CDR3, the DNA is TGCAGCGTTGAAGCCTTGGACGGGTCCGGGAGGAACACCTTC.

The V and J genes are TRBV19 and TRBJ2-5, with 9 bases identical to TRBD1. V lost 5 bases, J lost 5 bases, and 9 bases stayed unmatched. Germline V CDR1 and CDR2: LNHDA, SQIVND (reference sequence). There are 15 residues in the CDR3. This CDR3 reads CASSPTGGIQETQYF. In DNA, the CDR3 is TGTGCCAGTAGTCCGACAGGGGGGATCCAGGAGACCCAGTACTTC.